A single sample is the source of the 2 T cell receptor beta chains below, sequenced in a study of blood T cell repertoires in COVID-19. Repertoires were generated with immunoSEQ multiplex PCR, while TCRdb's copy carries only in-frame clones and drops some. The table records about 200,000 clones, roughly 90% of them present only once. What was sequenced was PBMCs or T cells enriched from blood (not recorded which). Source of these receptors: a woman aged 30 to 39 who had been exposed to COVID-19.

In this sample, this clone turned up once. The gene calls are TRBV27 and TRBJ1-5; D is undetermined. Germline V gene sequence: CDR1 MNHEY, CDR2 SMNVEV (reference sequence). The CDR3 has 13 amino acids. The germline V and J ends were trimmed by 5 bases and 3 bases, with 8 bases remaining between them. The CDR3 sequence: CASSPDTNQPQHF. In DNA, the CDR3 is TGTGCCAGCAGTCCCGACACCAATCAGCCCCAGCATTTT.

The V gene is TRBV5-1, the J gene TRBJ2-7, with 7 positions matching TRBD1. Unmatched junction bases numbered 5, after V lost 2 bases and J lost 0 bases. This CDR3 region has 15 residues. Germline CDR1 and CDR2: SGHRS and YFSETQ. CDR3: CASSFSTGNSYEQYF. CDR3 DNA: TGCGCCAGCAGCTTTTCGACAGGGAACTCCTACGAGCAGTACTTC.